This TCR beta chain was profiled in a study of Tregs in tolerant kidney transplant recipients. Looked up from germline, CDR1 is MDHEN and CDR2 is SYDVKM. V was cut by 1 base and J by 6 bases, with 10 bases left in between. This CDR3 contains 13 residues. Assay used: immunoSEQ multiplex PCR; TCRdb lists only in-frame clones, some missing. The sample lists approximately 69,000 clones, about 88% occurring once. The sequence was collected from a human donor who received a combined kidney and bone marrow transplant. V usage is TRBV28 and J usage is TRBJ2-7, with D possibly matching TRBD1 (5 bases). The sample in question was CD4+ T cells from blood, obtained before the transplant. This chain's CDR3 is CASSLYQGIEQYF. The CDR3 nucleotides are TGTGCCAGCAGTTTATATCAGGGAATCGAGCAGTACTTC.